The rows below give T cell receptor beta chains drawn from one sample of a study of molecular identifiers for immune sequencing clone quantification. TCRdb re-derived calls from the PCR reads in MiXCR, one entry per CDR3 protein. Altogether tens of thousands of distinct CDR3 sequences are present, 15% to 20% being singletons, with the ten largest covering approximately 1.4%. Sequencing was done on a sample of naive CD8+ T cells from blood, with Jurkat cell RNA spiked in. These receptors all stem from a human donor in good health. Some libraries in this study had Jurkat cell RNA spiked in. Both conserved end residues are part of each CDR3. A D gene is named only where the DNA matches it firmly. Where a row states a size, it is once, few, many or the class of an expanded clone; other rows omit it.

V gene	J gene	clone size	D gene	CDR3 DNA	CDR3 protein
TRBV7-9	TRBJ1-1	many	.	TGTGCCAGCAGCCATACAAGTACCACTGAAGCTTTCTTT	CASSHTSTTEAFF
TRBV3-1	TRBJ2-5	many	TRBD2	TGTGCCAGCAGCCCTACAGGGACTAGCGATCAAGAGACCCAGTACTTC	CASSPTGTSDQETQYF
TRBV4-1	TRBJ2-2	few	TRBD2	TGCGCCAGCAGCCCACTAGCGGGAAGCGGGGAGCTGTTTTTT	CASSPLAGSGELFF
TRBV24-1	TRBJ1-1	many	.	TGTGCCACCAAGGGGCAGGTCGGGAAAGCTTTCTTT	CATKGQVGKAFF
TRBV27	TRBJ2-3	many	.	TGTGCCAGCAGTTTATCCGGATTTGGGGGAACCACAGATACGCAGTATTTT	CASSLSGFGGTTDTQYF
TRBV2	TRBJ2-3	many	TRBD2	TGTGCCAGCAGTGAAGTCTTCCTAGCGGAGAGCACAGATACGCAGTATTTT	CASSEVFLAESTDTQYF
TRBV4-2	TRBJ2-7	many	.	TGTGCCAGCAGCCAAAGTTTAGACCCCCGGTACTACGAGCAGTACTTC	CASSQSLDPRYYEQYF
TRBV7-2	TRBJ2-3	many	.	TGTGCCAGCAGCTTAGCGTCCCGGGACCATTCTCTCTTCGATACGCAGTATTTT	CASSLASRDHSLFDTQYF
TRBV11-2	TRBJ2-7	many	TRBD1	TGTGCCAGCAGCTTAGATGGGCGGACAGGGGCTCCCTACGAGCAGTACTTC	CASSLDGRTGAPYEQYF
TRBV20-1	TRBJ2-1	few	TRBD2	TGCAGTGCTAGGACTAGCGGATACAATGAGCAGTTCTTC	CSARTSGYNEQFF
TRBV20-1	TRBJ2-3	many	TRBD2	TGCAGTGCTAGAGCGGCGGGAGGGTCCGCAGATACGCAGTATTTT	CSARAAGGSADTQYF
TRBV7-9	TRBJ2-1	many	.	TGTGCCAGCAGCTTTGGCTACGGCACCGGTGAGCAGTTCTTC	CASSFGYGTGEQFF
TRBV24-1	TRBJ2-2	many	.	TGTGCCACCAGTGATTTCGGACAGAACACCGGGGAGCTGTTTTTT	CATSDFGQNTGELFF
TRBV24-1	TRBJ2-1	many	.	TGTGCCACCAGTGACGACTTCCAACATCCTAGGGCCCAGTCCAATGAGCAGTTCTTC	CATSDDFQHPRAQSNEQFF
TRBV7-6	TRBJ2-5	.	.	TGTGCCAGCAGCCGGCGTGCGGACCAAGAGACCCAGTACTTC	CASSRRADQETQYF
TRBV12-3/TRBV12-4	TRBJ2-7	.	TRBD2	TGTGCCAGCAGCCAATCGAACCTAGCGGCCTACAAGCAGTACTTC	CASSQSNLAAYKQYF
TRBV7-9	TRBJ1-2	many	.	TGTGCCAGCAGCTTGACGGAAATTGGCTACACCTTC	CASSLTEIGYTF
TRBV29-1	TRBJ1-2	few	.	TGCAGCGTTGGGGCAGGCTATGGCTACACCTTC	CSVGAGYGYTF
TRBV11-2	TRBJ1-1	many	TRBD1	TGTGCCAGCAGCTTAGGGACAGGGGGCCTGACTGAAGCTTTCTTT	CASSLGTGGLTEAFF
TRBV27	TRBJ2-7	many	TRBD2	TGTGCCAGCGGGGGAGGGTACGAGCAGTACTTC	CASGGGYEQYF
TRBV20-1	TRBJ1-5	many	.	TGCAGTGCTAGAGATCCCTTTTCAGGGGAACTTAGCAATCAGCCCCAGCATTTT	CSARDPFSGELSNQPQHF
TRBV23-1	TRBJ1-1	many	.	TGCGCCAGCAATATCGCCGCTGAAGCTTTCTTT	CASNIAAEAFF
TRBV19	TRBJ2-5	many	.	TGTGCCAGTAGTATAGGAGCGGGTCAAGAGACCCAGTACTTC	CASSIGAGQETQYF
TRBV9	TRBJ2-1	many	TRBD2	TGTGCCAGCAGCGTCCGGAGCGGGAGCTCCTACAATGAGCAGTTCTTC	CASSVRSGSSYNEQFF
TRBV15	TRBJ2-6	many	.	TGTGCCAGCGAATCAGGGGACGGGGCCAACGTCCTGACTTTC	CASESGDGANVLTF
TRBV20-1	TRBJ2-7	.	TRBD2	TGCAGTGCTAGAGCAGGACTAGTACCCTACGAGCAGTACTTC	CSARAGLVPYEQYF
TRBV20-1	TRBJ2-5	many	.	TGCAGTGCTAGAGATCTCGGCAGGAGGTACCAAGAGACCCAGTACTTC	CSARDLGRRYQETQYF
TRBV27	TRBJ1-1	many	.	TGTGCCAGCAGGGAGAGGCCTCGACCGCACACTGAAGCTTTCTTT	CASRERPRPHTEAFF
TRBV13	TRBJ2-3	many	.	TGTGCCAGCAGCTTAGTCGGGGATACGCAGTATTTT	CASSLVGDTQYF